This TCR beta chain was retrieved from a study of blood T cell repertoires in COVID-19. Clones were read by immunoSEQ multiplex PCR, and TCRdb kept only the in-frame ones, dropping some. The data show about 110,000 clones, over 75% seen once. This clonotype originated in a woman aged 80 or over with acute or convalescent COVID-19. The sample taken for sequencing was peripheral blood.

This CDR3 reads CASSQADTQYF. CDR3 DNA sequence: TGTGCCAGCAGCCAAGCGGATACGCAGTATTTT. The rearrangement joins TRBV3-1 (or the pseudogene TRBV3-2) to TRBJ2-3; D unclear. Trimming shortened V by 1 base and J by 6 bases, and 2 bases separated the two germline ends. Germline CDR1 is LGHDT and CDR2 is YNNKEL (reference sequence). This CDR3 has 11 residues.